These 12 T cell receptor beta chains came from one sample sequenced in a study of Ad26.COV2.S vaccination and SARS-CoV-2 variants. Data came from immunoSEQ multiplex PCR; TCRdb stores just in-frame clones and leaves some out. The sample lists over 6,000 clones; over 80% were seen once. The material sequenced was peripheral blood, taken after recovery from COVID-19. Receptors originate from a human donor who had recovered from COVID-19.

The CDR3 spells CASSRGTGGEQYF. The CDR3 DNA is TGTGCCAGTAGTAGGGGGACAGGGGGCGAGCAGTACTTC. This rearrangement joins TRBV19 to TRBJ2-7; 11 nucleotides align to TRBD1. This CDR3 is 13 amino acids long. V shed 4 bases and J 6 bases; nucleotides not matched to a gene: 2. Germline-derived CDR1 and CDR2 are LNHDA and SQIVND (reference sequence).

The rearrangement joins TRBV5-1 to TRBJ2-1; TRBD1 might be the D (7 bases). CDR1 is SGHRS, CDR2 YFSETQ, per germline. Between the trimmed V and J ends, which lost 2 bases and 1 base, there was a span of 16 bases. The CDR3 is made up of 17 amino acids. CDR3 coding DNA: TGCGCCAGCAGCTTCCGCGGGGCAGGGGGGTCCTACAATGAGCAGTTCTTC. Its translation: CASSFRGAGGSYNEQFF.

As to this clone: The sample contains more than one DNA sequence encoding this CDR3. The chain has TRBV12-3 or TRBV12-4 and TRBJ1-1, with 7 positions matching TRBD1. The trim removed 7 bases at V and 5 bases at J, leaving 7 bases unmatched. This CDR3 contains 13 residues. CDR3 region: CASIQQGVTEAFF. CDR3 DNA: TGTGCCAGCATCCAGCAGGGGGTAACTGAAGCTTTCTTT.

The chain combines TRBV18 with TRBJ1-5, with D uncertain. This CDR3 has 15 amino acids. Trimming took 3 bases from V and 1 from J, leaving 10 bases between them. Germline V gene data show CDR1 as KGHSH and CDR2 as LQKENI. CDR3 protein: CASSPSGFSNQPQHF. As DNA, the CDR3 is TGTGCCAGCTCACCGTCTGGCTTCAGCAATCAGCCCCAGCATTTT. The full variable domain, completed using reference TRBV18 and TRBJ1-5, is NAGVMQNPRHLVRRRGQEARLRCSPMKGHSHVYWYRQLPEEGLKFMVYLQKENIIDESGMPKERFSAEFPKEGPSILRIQQVVRGDSAAYFCASSPSGFSNQPQHFGDGTRLSIL.

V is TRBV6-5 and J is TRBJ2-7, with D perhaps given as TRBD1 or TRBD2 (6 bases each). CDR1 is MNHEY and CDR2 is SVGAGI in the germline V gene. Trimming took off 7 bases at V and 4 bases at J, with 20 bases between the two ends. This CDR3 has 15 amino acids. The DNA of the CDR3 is TGTGCCAGCACTCCAACAAAGGGGGGTGGTTACGAGCAGTACTTC. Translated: CASTPTKGGGYEQYF.

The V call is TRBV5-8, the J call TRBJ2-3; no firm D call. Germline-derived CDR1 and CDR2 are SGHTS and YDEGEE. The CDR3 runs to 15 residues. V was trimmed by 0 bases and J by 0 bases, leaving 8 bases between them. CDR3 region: CASSLGSTSTDTQYF. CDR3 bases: TGTGCCAGCAGCTTGGGGAGCACGAGCACAGATACGCAGTATTTT.

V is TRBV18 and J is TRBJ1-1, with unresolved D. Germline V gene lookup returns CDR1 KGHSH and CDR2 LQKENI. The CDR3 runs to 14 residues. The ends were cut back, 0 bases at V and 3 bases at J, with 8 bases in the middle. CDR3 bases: TGTGCCAGCTCACCACCCAACGGGCACACTGAAGCTTTCTTT. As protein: CASSPPNGHTEAFF.

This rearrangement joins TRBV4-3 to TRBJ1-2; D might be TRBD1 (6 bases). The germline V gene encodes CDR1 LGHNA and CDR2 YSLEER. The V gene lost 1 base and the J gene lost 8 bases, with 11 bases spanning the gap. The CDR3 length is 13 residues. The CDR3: CASSQVDGGGYTF. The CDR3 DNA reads TGCGCCAGCAGCCAAGTTGACGGGGGCGGCTACACCTTC.

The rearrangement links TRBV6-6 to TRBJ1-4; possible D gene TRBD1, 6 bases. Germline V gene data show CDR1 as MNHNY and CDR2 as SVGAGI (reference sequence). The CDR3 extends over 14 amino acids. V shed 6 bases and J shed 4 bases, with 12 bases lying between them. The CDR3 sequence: CASSGGGINEKLFF. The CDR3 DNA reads TGTGCCAGCAGCGGAGGGGGGATTAATGAAAAACTGTTTTTT.

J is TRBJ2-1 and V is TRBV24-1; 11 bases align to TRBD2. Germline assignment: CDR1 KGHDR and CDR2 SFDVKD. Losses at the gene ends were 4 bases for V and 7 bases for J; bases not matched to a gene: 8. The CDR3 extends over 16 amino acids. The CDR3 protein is CATSDPIAGGQNEQFF. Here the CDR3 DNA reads TGTGCCACCAGTGACCCTATAGCGGGGGGGCAGAATGAGCAGTTCTTC.

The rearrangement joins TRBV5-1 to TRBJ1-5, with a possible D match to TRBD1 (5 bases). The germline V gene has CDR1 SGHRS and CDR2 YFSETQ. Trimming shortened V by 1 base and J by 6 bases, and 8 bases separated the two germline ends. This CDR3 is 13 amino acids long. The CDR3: CASSLKGTQPQHF. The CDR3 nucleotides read TGCGCCAGCAGCTTGAAGGGGACTCAGCCCCAGCATTTT.

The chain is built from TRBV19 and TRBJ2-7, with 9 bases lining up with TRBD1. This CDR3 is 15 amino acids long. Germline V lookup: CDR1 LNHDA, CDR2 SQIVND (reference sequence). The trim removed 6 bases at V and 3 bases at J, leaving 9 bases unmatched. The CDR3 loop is CASRPGQGLLYEQYF. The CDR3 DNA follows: TGTGCCAGTAGGCCGGGACAGGGATTACTCTACGAGCAGTACTTC.